This T cell receptor (beta chain) was captured by sequencing in a study of blood T cell repertoires in COVID-19. Clones were sequenced by immunoSEQ multiplex PCR, and TCRdb holds only the in-frame ones, with some missing. The sample carries 250,000 or so clones, around 84% recorded once. The sequenced sample was peripheral blood. This sequence was found in a woman aged 35 to 49 who had recovered from COVID-19.

The CDR3 loop reads CASSQEAGTEAFF. DNA of the CDR3: TGTGCCAGCAGCCAAGAGGCGGGGACTGAAGCTTTCTTT. The rearrangement joins TRBV3-1 (or the pseudogene TRBV3-2) to TRBJ1-1; D remains ambiguous. This CDR3 region has 13 residues. Germline lookup yields CDR1 LGHDT and CDR2 YNNKEL (reference sequence). V lost 0 bases to trimming and J lost 5 bases, with 7 bases between them.